This T cell receptor (beta chain) was recovered during a study of blood T cell repertoires in COVID-19. In the source study's methods: Estimated nucleated cell counts came from reference gene primer amplification. Clones were read by immunoSEQ multiplex PCR, and TCRdb kept only the in-frame ones, dropping some. D and trimming come from the DNA, and the V and J calls and clone size come from that table. Of 200,000 to 250,000 clones detected, 88% appear once; the ten largest clones hold under 15%. CDR3 length: 13 residues. Germline V gene sequence: CDR1 SGHNT, CDR2 YENEEA. Trimming took 4 bases from V and 5 from J, leaving 10 bases between them. Those who participated ranged in age from about 18 to 95 years and resided in about two dozen US areas.

This clonotype originated in a woman aged 50 to 60 with acute COVID-19. The source material was PBMCs or T cells enriched from blood (not recorded which). The J gene is TRBJ2-3, the V gene TRBV11-3; a possible D gene is TRBD1 (5 bases). The CDR3, as DNA: TGTGCCAGCAGCTCTCACGGACAAGATACGCAGTATTTT. This codes for CASSSHGQDTQYF.